The 7 T cell receptor beta chains presented below share a single source sample, sequenced in a study of T cell repertoires in cytomegalovirus infection. TCRdb analysed the reads with MiXCR anew, one entry per CDR3 protein. The profile shows 630,000 or so distinct CDR3 sequences, about 24% of them singletons. The specimen sequenced was CD8+ T cells from PBMCs. The receptor set was obtained from a human donor in good health (CMV status not recorded). Some clones in this sample may be carry-over from other donors' samples.

This clonotype showed up many times. The chain uses TRBV7-8 and TRBJ2-7; 7 nucleotides align to TRBD1. After removal of 4 bases from V and 0 bases from J, the junction contained 3 bases not matched to a gene. In germline, CDR1 is SGHVS, CDR2 FQNEAQ. The CDR3 contains 14 residues. The CDR3 spells CASSSHRGSYEQYV. The CDR3 DNA reads TGTGCCAGCAGCTCACACAGGGGCTCCTACGAGCAGTACGTC.

This clonotype was counted at least ten times. The V and J genes are TRBV11-2 and TRBJ2-1; 8 bases line up with TRBD1. Germline trimming cut 5 bases from V and 5 bases from J; bases unmatched to any gene: 5. CDR3 length equals 14 residues. CDR1 is SGHAT, CDR2 FQNNGV, per germline. For the CDR3, the DNA is TGTGCCAGCAGCCCCCAGACAGGGGACAATGAGCAGTTCTTC. It yields the protein CASSPQTGDNEQFF.

This clonotype has more than one count but fewer than ten. J is TRBJ2-7 and V is TRBV6-2 or TRBV6-3, with D possibly being TRBD1 (5 bases). The germline gives CDR1 MNHEY, CDR2 SVGEGT. The length of the CDR3 is 16 residues. V lost 4 bases, J lost 0 bases, and 16 bases lay in between. CDR3 amino acids: CASSSITTGASYEQYV. CDR3 in DNA: TGTGCCAGCAGTTCCATCACTACTGGGGCCTCCTACGAGCAGTACGTC.

The rearrangement joins TRBV5-4 to TRBJ2-7; D might be TRBD2 (5 bases). CDR3 size: 14 residues. V lost 4 bases and J 4 bases, leaving 15 bases between the germline ends. Germline V gene lookup returns CDR1 SGHNT and CDR2 YYREEE (reference sequence). In DNA, the CDR3 is TGTGCCAGCAGCCCCGGACGGACTGGGTACGAGCAGTACGTC. Its translation is CASSPGRTGYEQYV.

This clonotype was seen at least ten times. The rearrangement joins TRBV7-8 to TRBJ2-1, with 10 nucleotides matching TRBD2. Trimming cost V 1 base and J 8 bases; bases outside gene matches: 5. The length of the CDR3 is 15 residues. Germline V lookup: CDR1 SGHVS, CDR2 FQNEAQ. The CDR3 DNA reads TGTGCCAGCAGCTTAGAGCGGGGGGGCTATGATGAGCAGTTCTTC. This codes for CASSLERGGYDEQFF. The full variable domain, rest sourced from reference TRBV7-8 and TRBJ2-1, is GAGVSQSPRYKVAKRGQDVALRCDPISGHVSLFWYQQALGQGPEFLTYFQNEAQLDKSGLPSDRFFAERPEGSVSTLKIQRTQQEDSAVYLCASSLERGGYDEQFFGPGTRLTVL.

The chain combines TRBV25-1 with TRBJ1-1, with D unclear. Trimming removed 1 base at V and 6 bases at J, with 9 bases between. The CDR3 loop spans 13 amino acids. CDR1 and CDR2 (germline): MGHDK, SYGVNS. The CDR3 protein is CASSESPRSEAFF. The CDR3 DNA is TGTGCCAGCAGTGAATCCCCTCGTTCTGAAGCTTTCTTT.

The chain uses TRBV27 and TRBJ1-1; D may be TRBD1 (5 bases). This CDR3 region has 14 residues. Germline V CDR1 and CDR2: MNHEY, SMNVEV (reference sequence). V was shortened by 3 bases and J by 3 bases, with 11 bases between the two germline ends. Here the CDR3 reads CASSLTGVHTEAFF. In DNA, the CDR3 is TGTGCCAGCAGTTTGACGGGGGTCCACACTGAAGCTTTCTTT.